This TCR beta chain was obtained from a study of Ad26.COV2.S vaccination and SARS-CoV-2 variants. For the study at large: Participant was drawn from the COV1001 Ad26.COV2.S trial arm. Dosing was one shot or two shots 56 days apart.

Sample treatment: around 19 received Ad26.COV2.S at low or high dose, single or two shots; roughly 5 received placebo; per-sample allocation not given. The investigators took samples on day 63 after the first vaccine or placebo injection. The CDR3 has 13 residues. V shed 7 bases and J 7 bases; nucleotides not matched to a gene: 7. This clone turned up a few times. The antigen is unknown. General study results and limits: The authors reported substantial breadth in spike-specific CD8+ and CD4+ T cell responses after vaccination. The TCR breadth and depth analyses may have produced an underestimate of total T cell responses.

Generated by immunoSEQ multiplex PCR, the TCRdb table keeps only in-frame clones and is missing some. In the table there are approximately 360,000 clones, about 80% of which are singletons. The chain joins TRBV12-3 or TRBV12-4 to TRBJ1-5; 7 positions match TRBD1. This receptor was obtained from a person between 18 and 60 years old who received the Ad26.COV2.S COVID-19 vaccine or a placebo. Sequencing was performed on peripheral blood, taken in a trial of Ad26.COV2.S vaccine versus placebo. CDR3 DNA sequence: TGTGCCAGCACGCAGGGGGGTGGGCAGCCCCAGCATTTT. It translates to CASTQGGGQPQHF.